This T cell receptor (beta chain) came from a study of cytomegalovirus exposure and HLA in healthy donors. CDR3 length equals 14 residues. Germline values: CDR1 SGHVS, CDR2 FQNEAQ. V was pared by 8 bases and J by 4 bases, with 3 bases of the junction left unmatched. 60 Vbeta and 13 Jbeta primers were used in PCR. The table came from immunoSEQ multiplex PCR; TCRdb's copy has only in-frame clones and leaves some out. The sample consists of roughly 250,000 clones, 70% to 90% of them appearing once. This sequence was found in a woman aged 40 to 50 in good health and CMV-seropositive. This chain connects TRBV7-8 to TRBJ2-1; TRBD2 matches at 12 bases. Sequenced material: PBMCs. The CDR3 DNA reads TGTGCCAGCCGACTAGCGGGAGCTTACAATGAGCAGTTCTTC. Amino acids: CASRLAGAYNEQFF.